A selection of T cell receptor beta chains follows, all from one sample in a study of T cell responses to AZD1222 COVID-19 vaccine. The protocol was immunoSEQ multiplex PCR, while the TCRdb copy is restricted to in-frame clones and leaves out a portion. This repertoire shows 90,000 to 120,000 clones, about 85% found once; its top ten account for around 4.7%. The starting material was peripheral blood, obtained 28 days after the second AZD1222 dose. These receptors all come from an adult who received the AZD1222 COVID-19 vaccine. The CDR3 runs from the conserved cysteine through the conserved F or W. Each record gives: J gene, clone size, D gene, V gene, CDR3 protein, CDR3 DNA. The D gene is left open where the match is weak. The size field is filled for only some rows; it gives once, few, many or a size class.

>TRBJ1-2|NA|NA|TRBV5-1
CASQGGTHYGYTF
TGCGCCAGCCAAGGGGGGACCCACTATGGCTACACCTTC
>TRBJ2-2|NA|NA|TRBV24-1
CATSDHYSGELFF
TGTGCCACCTCCGACCACTATTCCGGGGAGCTGTTTTTT
>TRBJ2-3|NA|NA|TRBV6-5
CASSRWGTSTDTQYF
TGTGCCAGCAGTCGGTGGGGAACTAGCACAGATACGCAGTATTTT
>TRBJ2-2|NA|TRBD2|TRBV30
CAWSAGLGTGELFF
TGTGCCTGGAGTGCGGGACTAGGGACCGGGGAGCTGTTTTTT
>TRBJ1-1|NA|TRBD1|TRBV6-5
CASSYGVRGRGTEAFF
TGTGCCAGCAGTTACGGGGTTAGGGGGCGAGGCACTGAAGCTTTCTTT
>TRBJ1-4|NA|TRBD1|TRBV11-2
CASSSAGQENEKLFF
TGTGCCAGCAGCTCGGCCGGACAGGAGAATGAAAAACTGTTTTTT
>TRBJ2-1|NA|NA|TRBV12-3/TRBV12-4
CASRLTNNNEQFF
TGTGCCAGCAGACTCACTAACAACAATGAGCAGTTCTTC
>TRBJ2-3|NA|TRBD2|TRBV27
CASSLTRLAGRRGTDTQYF
TGTGCCAGCAGTCTAACCCGACTAGCGGGGCGCCGAGGCACAGATACGCAGTATTTT
>TRBJ1-3|NA|NA|TRBV4-1
CASSPDSLSGNTIYF
TGCGCCAGCAGCCCTGACAGCCTCTCTGGAAACACCATATATTTT
>TRBJ1-4|NA|NA|TRBV28
CATSPTSPESLFF
TGTGCCACCTCACCGACATCCCCTGAGAGCCTGTTTTTT
>TRBJ1-2|NA|NA|TRBV7-3
CASSPFVGDYGYTF
TGTGCCAGCAGTCCGTTTGTCGGGGACTATGGCTACACCTTC
>TRBJ1-2|NA|TRBD1|TRBV4-3
CASSQDRGTFNYGYTF
TGCGCCAGCAGCCAGGACAGGGGAACCTTTAACTATGGCTACACCTTC
>TRBJ2-2|NA|NA|TRBV7-3
CASSLQGTGTGELFF
TGTGCCAGCAGCTTACAGGGTACTGGCACCGGGGAGCTGTTTTTT
>TRBJ1-3|NA|NA|TRBV6-6
CASRPTGAEGNTIYF
TGTGCCAGCAGACCCACGGGGGCAGAAGGAAACACCATATATTTT
>TRBJ1-4|NA|TRBD1|TRBV6-5
CASSITGGSNEKLFF
TGTGCCAGCAGTATTACAGGGGGCTCTAATGAAAAACTGTTTTTT
>TRBJ1-4|few|NA|TRBV7-2
CASSLGFTNEKLFF
TGTGCCAGCAGCTTGGGTTTCACTAATGAAAAACTGTTTTTT
>TRBJ2-7|NA|NA|TRBV7-2
CASTLGGTEQYF
TGTGCCAGCACGCTGGGGGGAACCGAGCAGTACTTC
>TRBJ1-2|NA|NA|TRBV6-5
CASSSDGNYGYTF
TGTGCCAGCAGCTCCGACGGGAACTATGGCTACACCTTC
>TRBJ2-7|NA|NA|TRBV2
CAGRAQNYEQYF
TGTGCCGGACGGGCCCAGAACTACGAGCAGTACTTC
>TRBJ1-2|NA|TRBD1|TRBV4-2
CASSQGGAGGAYTF
TGTGCCAGCAGCCAAGGGGGGGCAGGGGGCGCCTACACCTTC
>TRBJ1-2|NA|NA|TRBV12-3/TRBV12-4
CASSLEGVYGYTF
TGTGCCAGCAGTTTGGAGGGGGTGTATGGCTACACCTTC
>TRBJ1-6|NA|TRBD1|TRBV5-5
CASSFWQGASSYNSPLHF
TGTGCCAGCAGCTTTTGGCAGGGGGCCAGCTCCTATAATTCACCCCTCCACTTT
>TRBJ2-1|NA|TRBD1|TRBV3-1/TRBV3-2
CASRPTGGSYNEQFF
TGTGCCAGCAGACCGACAGGGGGCTCCTACAATGAGCAGTTCTTC
>TRBJ1-1|NA|NA|TRBV11-2
CASSLQGWTEAFF
TGTGCCAGCAGCCTTCAGGGATGGACTGAAGCTTTCTTT
>TRBJ2-7|NA|NA|TRBV18
CASSPQGMPAEQYF
TGTGCCAGCTCCCCTCAGGGGATGCCCGCCGAGCAGTACTTC
>TRBJ2-1|NA|NA|TRBV6-5
CASTRGRGYNEQFF
TGTGCCAGCACGAGGGGAAGGGGCTACAATGAGCAGTTCTTC
>TRBJ1-5|NA|NA|TRBV12-5
CASAPNNQPQHF
TGTGCTAGTGCCCCAAACAATCAGCCCCAGCATTTT
>TRBJ2-1|NA|NA|TRBV27
CASNHRGKDDEQFF
TGTGCCAGCAACCATAGGGGGAAGGACGATGAGCAGTTCTTC
>TRBJ1-1|NA|TRBD1|TRBV18
CASSGQGETEAFF
TGTGCCAGCTCGGGGCAGGGGGAGACTGAAGCTTTCTTT
>TRBJ1-1|few|NA|TRBV13
CASSLVPGAEAFF
TGTGCCAGCAGCTTAGTCCCGGGGGCGGAGGCTTTCTTT
>TRBJ2-5|NA|NA|TRBV4-2
CASSQGEEAGETQYF
TGTGCCAGCAGCCAAGGCGAGGAGGCAGGGGAGACCCAGTACTTC
>TRBJ1-1|NA|NA|TRBV19
CASSIDLWTSPRKAFF
TGTGCCAGTAGTATAGATCTGTGGACCTCCCCAAGGAAAGCTTTCTTT
>TRBJ2-2|NA|NA|TRBV28
CASSLFLAARTRQTGELFF
TGTGCCAGCAGTTTATTCCTGGCAGCCAGGACCAGGCAGACCGGGGAGCTGTTTTTT
>TRBJ1-4|NA|NA|TRBV28
CASNGMNEKLFF
TGTGCCAGCAACGGGATGAATGAAAAACTGTTTTTT
>TRBJ1-5|NA|NA|TRBV30
CAWSRGYVNQPQHF
TGTGCCTGGAGTAGGGGATACGTCAATCAGCCCCAGCATTTT
>TRBJ1-6|once|NA|TRBV7-8
CASSLGGRINSPLHF
TGTGCCAGCAGCTTAGGGGGCAGGATTAATTCACCCCTCCACTTT